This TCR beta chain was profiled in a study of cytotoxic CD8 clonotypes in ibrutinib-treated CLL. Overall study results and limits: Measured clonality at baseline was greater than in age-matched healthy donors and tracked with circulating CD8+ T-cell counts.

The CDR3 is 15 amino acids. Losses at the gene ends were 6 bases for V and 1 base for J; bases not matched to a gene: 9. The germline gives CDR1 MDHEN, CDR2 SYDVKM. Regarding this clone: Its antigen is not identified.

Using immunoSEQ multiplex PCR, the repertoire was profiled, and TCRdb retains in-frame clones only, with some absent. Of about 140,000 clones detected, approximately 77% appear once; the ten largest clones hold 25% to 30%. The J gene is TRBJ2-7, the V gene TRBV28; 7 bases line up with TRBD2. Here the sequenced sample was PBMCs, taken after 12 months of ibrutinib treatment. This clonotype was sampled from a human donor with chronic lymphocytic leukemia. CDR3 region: CASSPPQGLSYEQYF. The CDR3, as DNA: TGTGCCAGCAGCCCTCCTCAGGGACTATCCTACGAGCAGTACTTC.